The 5 T cell receptor beta chains in this list originate from one sample, sequenced in a study of B cell selection in AIRE deficiency. Here immunoSEQ multiplex PCR was the method, and the copy in TCRdb shows in-frame clones only, minus some. This repertoire shows about 25,000 clones, nearly 97% found once; its top ten account for 0.24%. Sorting defined conventional CD4 T cells as CD4+CD127+. The sample taken for sequencing was CD4+CD127+ conventional T cells sorted from PBMCs. The receptors stem from a human donor in good health.

This sequence joins TRBV6-5 and TRBJ1-2; D remains ambiguous. There are 14 residues in the CDR3. Germline loops: CDR1 MNHEY, CDR2 SVGAGI. V lost 2 bases to trimming and J lost 1 base, with 8 bases between them. This chain's CDR3 is CASSYTERNYGYTF. The CDR3 DNA is TGTGCCAGCAGTTACACAGAACGTAACTATGGCTACACCTTC.

The gene calls are TRBV6-5 and TRBJ1-2; D not resolved. Germline lookup yields CDR1 MNHEY and CDR2 SVGAGI. The CDR3 contains 14 residues. V lost 8 bases and J 7 bases, leaving 20 bases between the germline ends. CDR3 coding DNA: TGTGCCAGCGAAAGTCCCGACATTTGGGGTGGCTACACCTTC. It codes for CASESPDIWGGYTF.

V usage is TRBV25-1 and J usage is TRBJ1-4, with TRBD1 identical over 7 bases. There are 17 residues in the CDR3. The trim removed 6 bases at V and 4 bases at J, leaving 14 bases unmatched. The germline CDR1 and CDR2 sequences are MGHDK and SYGVNS. CDR3 sequence (DNA): TGTGCCAGCAGCGACCCGTACAGGGGCCTTGTTAATGAAAAACTGTTTTTT. This translates into CASSDPYRGLVNEKLFF. The entire variable domain, with the rest obtained from reference TRBV25-1 and TRBJ1-4, is as follows: EADIYQTPRYLVIGTGKKITLECSQTMGHDKMYWYQQDPGMELHLIHYSYGVNSTEKGDLSSESTVSRIRTEHFPLTLESARPSHTSQYLCASSDPYRGLVNEKLFFGSGTQLSVL.

CDR3 protein: CASSQGGAGGYGYTF. The CDR3 DNA is TGTGCCAGCAGCCAAGGTGGGGCGGGGGGGTATGGCTACACCTTC. The chain recombines TRBV4-2 with TRBJ1-2; a weak D match, TRBD1 (5 bases). Trimming shortened V by 1 base and J by 5 bases, and 14 bases separated the two germline ends. CDR3 length: 15 residues. In germline, CDR1 is LGHNA, CDR2 YNFKEQ.

About this clone: One end of the junction is discordant with germline, which a read error may explain. The gene calls are TRBV4-1 and TRBJ1-2; D gene ambiguous. Germline V gene sequence: CDR1 MGHRA, CDR2 YSYEKL. This CDR3 has 16 residues. DNA for the CDR3: TGTGCCAGCAGCCAAGATCATAACCTAAGAGTCTATGGCTACACCTTC. Its translation: CASSQDHNLRVYGYTF.